The sequence of this T cell receptor beta chain was determined in a study of cytomegalovirus exposure and HLA in healthy donors. Primers: 60 Vbeta forward and 13 Jbeta reverse. The data were produced by immunoSEQ multiplex PCR, yet TCRdb's version contains in-frame clones alone and is incomplete. Here the sample spans approximately 35,000 clones, around 83% being singletons. The germline gives CDR1 LGHNA, CDR2 YSLEER. The junction had 7 bases not matched to a gene; V was cut back by 0 bases and J by 6 bases. The CDR3 spans 16 residues. The sequence was collected from a woman in her late teens or twenties in good health and CMV-seronegative. The J gene is TRBJ2-1, the V gene TRBV4-3, with 8 bases aligning to TRBD2. The material sequenced was PBMCs. The CDR3 loop reads CASSQEWTSPSNEQFF. The CDR3 DNA reads as TGCGCCAGCAGCCAAGAATGGACTAGCCCGTCCAATGAGCAGTTCTTC.